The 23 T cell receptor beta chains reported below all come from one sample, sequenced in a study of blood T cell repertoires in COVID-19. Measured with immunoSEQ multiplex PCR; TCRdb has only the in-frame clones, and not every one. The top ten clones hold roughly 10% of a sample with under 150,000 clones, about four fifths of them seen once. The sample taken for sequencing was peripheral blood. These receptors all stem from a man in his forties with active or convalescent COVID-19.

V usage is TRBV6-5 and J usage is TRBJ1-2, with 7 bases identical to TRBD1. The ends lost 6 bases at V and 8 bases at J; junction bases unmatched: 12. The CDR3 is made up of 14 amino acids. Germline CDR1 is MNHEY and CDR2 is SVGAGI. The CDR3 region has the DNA TGTGCCAGCAGCCGCTTGGAGGGGGCCAGCGGCTACACCTTC. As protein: CASSRLEGASGYTF.

For the CDR3, the DNA is TGTGCCAGCAGCTTCGGACAGGGAGGCGGTCAAGAGACCCAGTACTTC. Encoded protein: CASSFGQGGGQETQYF. V usage is TRBV7-9 and J usage is TRBJ2-5; TRBD1 aligns across 8 bases. The CDR3 totals 16 residues. From germline, CDR1 is SEHNR and CDR2 FQNEAQ (reference sequence). V was pared by 3 bases and J by 2 bases, with 8 bases of the junction left unmatched.

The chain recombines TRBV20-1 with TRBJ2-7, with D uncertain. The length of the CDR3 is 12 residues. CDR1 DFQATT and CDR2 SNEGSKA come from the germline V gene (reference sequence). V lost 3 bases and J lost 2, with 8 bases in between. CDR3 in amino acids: CSASGSTYEQYF. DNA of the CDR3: TGCAGTGCTAGTGGCAGTACCTACGAGCAGTACTTC.

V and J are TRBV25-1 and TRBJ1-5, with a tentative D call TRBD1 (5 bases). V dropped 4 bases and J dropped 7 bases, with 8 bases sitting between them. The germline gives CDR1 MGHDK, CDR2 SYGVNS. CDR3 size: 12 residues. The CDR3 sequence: CASSVQGQPQHF. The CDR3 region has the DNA TGTGCCAGCAGTGTGCAGGGCCAGCCCCAGCATTTT.

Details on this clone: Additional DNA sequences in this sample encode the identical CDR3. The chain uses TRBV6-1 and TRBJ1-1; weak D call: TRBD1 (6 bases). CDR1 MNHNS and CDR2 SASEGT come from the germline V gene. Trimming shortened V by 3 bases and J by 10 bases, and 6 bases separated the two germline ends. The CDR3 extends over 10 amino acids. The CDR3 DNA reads TGTGCCAGCAGTGACAGGGGAGCTTTCTTT. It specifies CASSDRGAFF.

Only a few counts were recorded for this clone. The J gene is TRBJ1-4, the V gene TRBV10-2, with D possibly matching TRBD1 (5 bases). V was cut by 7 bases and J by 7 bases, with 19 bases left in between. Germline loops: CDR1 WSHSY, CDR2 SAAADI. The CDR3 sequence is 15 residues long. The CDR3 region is CASTFGPVGGEKLFF. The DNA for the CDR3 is TGCGCCAGCACCTTTGGACCGGTCGGGGGTGAAAAACTGTTTTTT.

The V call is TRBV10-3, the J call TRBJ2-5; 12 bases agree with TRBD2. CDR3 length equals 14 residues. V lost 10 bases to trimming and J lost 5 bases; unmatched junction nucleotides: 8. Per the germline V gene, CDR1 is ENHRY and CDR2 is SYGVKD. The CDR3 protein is CATLASGGAETQYF. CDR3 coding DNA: TGTGCCACCCTAGCTAGCGGGGGGGCGGAGACCCAGTACTTC.

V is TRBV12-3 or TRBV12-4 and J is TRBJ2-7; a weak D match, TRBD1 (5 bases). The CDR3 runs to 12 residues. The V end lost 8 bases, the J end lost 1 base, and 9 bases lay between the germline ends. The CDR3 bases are TGTGCCAGCGGTAGGGGTTCCTACGAGCAGTACTTC. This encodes CASGRGSYEQYF.

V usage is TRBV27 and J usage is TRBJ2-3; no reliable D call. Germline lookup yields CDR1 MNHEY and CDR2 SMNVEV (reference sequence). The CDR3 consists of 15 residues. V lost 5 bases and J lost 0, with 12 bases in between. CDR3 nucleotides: TGTGCCAGCAGTCGAACGCAGGCTAGCACAGATACGCAGTATTTT. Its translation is CASSRTQASTDTQYF.

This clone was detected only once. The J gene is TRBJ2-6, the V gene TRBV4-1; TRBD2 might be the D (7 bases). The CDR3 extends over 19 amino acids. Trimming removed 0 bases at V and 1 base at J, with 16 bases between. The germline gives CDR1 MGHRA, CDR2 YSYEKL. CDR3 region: CASSQDMGARGSGANVLTF. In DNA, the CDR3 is TGCGCCAGCAGCCAAGATATGGGGGCGCGGGGGTCTGGGGCCAACGTCCTGACTTTC.

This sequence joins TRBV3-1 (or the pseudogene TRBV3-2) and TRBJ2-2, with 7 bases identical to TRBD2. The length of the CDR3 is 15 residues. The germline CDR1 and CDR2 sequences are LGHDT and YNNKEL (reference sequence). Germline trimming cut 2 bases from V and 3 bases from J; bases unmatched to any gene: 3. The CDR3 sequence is CASSQWGLYTGELFF. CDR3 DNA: TGTGCCAGCAGCCAATGGGGACTATACACCGGGGAGCTGTTTTTT.

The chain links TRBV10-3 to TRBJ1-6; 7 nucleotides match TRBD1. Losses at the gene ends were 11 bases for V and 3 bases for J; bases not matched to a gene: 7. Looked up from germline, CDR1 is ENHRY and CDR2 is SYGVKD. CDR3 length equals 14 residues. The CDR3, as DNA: TGTGCCCCCGGACAGGTTTTCTATAATTCACCCCTCCACTTT. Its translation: CAPGQVFYNSPLHF.

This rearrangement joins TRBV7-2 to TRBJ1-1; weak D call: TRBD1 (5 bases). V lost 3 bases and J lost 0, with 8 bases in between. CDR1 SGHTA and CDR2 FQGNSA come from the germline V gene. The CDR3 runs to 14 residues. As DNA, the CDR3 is TGTGCCAGCAGCTTGGCAGGGCTGAACACTGAAGCTTTCTTT. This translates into CASSLAGLNTEAFF.

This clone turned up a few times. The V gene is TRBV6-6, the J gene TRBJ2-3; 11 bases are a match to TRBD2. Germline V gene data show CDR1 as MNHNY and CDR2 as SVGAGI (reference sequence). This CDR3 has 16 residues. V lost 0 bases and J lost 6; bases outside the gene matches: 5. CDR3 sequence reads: CASSYSLAGGRDTQYF. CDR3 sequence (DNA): TGTGCCAGCAGTTACTCCCTAGCGGGGGGTAGGGATACGCAGTATTTT.

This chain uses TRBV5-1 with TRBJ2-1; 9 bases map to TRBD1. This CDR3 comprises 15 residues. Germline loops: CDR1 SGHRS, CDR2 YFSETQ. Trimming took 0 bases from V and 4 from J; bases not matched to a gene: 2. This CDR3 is CASSLGDRAYNEQFF. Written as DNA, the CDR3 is TGCGCCAGCAGCTTGGGGGACAGGGCATACAATGAGCAGTTCTTC.

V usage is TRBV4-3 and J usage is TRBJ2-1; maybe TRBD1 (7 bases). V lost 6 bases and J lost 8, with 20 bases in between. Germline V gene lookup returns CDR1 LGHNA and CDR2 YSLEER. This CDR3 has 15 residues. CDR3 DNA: TGCGCCAGCAGACCCCGGGACAGCGGGTCCGATGAGCAGTTCTTC. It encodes CASRPRDSGSDEQFF.

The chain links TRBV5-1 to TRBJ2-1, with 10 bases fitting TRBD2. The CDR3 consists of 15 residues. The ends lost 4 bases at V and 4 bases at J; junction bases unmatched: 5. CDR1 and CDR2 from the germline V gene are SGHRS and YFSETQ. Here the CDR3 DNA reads TGCGCCAGCAGCAAACTAGCGGGGAGTTACAATGAGCAGTTCTTC. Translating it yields CASSKLAGSYNEQFF.

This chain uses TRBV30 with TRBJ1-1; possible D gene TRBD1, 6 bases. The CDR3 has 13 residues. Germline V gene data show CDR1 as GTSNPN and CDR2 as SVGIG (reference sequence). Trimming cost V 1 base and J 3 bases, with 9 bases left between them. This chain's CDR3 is CAWSEQGYTEAFF. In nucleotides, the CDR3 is TGTGCCTGGAGTGAACAGGGCTACACTGAAGCTTTCTTT.

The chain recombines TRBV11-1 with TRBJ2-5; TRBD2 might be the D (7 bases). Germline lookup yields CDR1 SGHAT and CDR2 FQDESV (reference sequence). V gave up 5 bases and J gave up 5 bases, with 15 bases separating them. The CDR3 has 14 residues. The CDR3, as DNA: TGTGCCAGCAGCCCCGAATGGGGGGGCGAGACCCAGTACTTC. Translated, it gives CASSPEWGGETQYF.

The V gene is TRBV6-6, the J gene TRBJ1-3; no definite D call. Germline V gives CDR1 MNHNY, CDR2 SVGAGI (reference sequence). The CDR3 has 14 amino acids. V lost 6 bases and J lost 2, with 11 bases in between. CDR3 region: CASRSAGAGNTIYF. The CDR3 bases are TGTGCCAGCAGGAGTGCCGGGGCTGGAAACACCATATATTTT.

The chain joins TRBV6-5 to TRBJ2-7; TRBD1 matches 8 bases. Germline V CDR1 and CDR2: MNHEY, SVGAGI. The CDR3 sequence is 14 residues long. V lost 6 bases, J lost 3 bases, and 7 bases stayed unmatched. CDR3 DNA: TGTGCCAGCAGGCCGGGACAGGCAAACTACGAGCAGTACTTC. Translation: CASRPGQANYEQYF.

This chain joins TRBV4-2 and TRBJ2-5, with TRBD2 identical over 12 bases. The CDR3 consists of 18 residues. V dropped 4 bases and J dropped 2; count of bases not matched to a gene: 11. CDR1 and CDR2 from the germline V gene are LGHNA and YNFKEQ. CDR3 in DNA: TGTGCCAGCAGCCCAGAGCTAGCGGGGGGGCCTAGACAAGAGACCCAGTACTTC. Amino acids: CASSPELAGGPRQETQYF.

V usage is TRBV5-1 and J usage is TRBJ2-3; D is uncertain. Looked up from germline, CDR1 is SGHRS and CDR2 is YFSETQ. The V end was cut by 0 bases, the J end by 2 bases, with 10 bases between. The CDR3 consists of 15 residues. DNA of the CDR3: TGCGCCAGCAGCTTGGAACAGAAGTTCACAGATACGCAGTATTTT. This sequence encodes CASSLEQKFTDTQYF.